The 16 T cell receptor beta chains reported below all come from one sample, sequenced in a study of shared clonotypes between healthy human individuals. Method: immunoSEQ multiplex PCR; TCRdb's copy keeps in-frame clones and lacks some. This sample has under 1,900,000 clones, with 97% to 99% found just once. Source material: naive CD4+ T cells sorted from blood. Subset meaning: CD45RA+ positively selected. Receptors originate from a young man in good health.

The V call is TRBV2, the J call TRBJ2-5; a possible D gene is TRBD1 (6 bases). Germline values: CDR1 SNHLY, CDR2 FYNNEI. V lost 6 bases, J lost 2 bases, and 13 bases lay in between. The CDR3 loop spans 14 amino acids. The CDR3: CASRTGQSQETQYF. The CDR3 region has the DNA TGTGCCAGCAGAACCGGACAGTCACAAGAGACCCAGTACTTC.

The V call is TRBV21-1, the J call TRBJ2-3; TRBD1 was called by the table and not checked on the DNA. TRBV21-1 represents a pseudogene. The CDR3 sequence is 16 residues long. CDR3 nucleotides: TGTGCCAGCAGCAAAACGTCTTCCACAGGGACAGATACGCAGTATTTT. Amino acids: CASSKTSSTGTDTQYF.

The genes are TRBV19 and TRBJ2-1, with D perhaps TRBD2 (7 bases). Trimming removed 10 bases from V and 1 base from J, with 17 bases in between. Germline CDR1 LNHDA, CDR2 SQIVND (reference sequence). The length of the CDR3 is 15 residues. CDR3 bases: TGTGCCACGTCAGGCGGGGGCCGTTCCTACAATGAGCAGTTCTTC. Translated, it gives CATSGGGRSYNEQFF.

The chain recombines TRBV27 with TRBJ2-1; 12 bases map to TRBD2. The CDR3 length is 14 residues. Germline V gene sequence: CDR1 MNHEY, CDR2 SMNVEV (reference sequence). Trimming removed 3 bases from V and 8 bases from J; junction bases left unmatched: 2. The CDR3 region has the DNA TGTGCCAGCAGTTTGACTAGCGGGAGATATGAGCAGTTCTTC. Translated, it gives CASSLTSGRYEQFF.

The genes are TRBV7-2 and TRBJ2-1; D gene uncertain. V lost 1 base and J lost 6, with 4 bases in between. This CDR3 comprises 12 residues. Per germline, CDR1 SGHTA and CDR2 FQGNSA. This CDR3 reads CASSLVANEQFF. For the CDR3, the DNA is TGTGCCAGCAGCTTAGTGGCCAATGAGCAGTTCTTC.

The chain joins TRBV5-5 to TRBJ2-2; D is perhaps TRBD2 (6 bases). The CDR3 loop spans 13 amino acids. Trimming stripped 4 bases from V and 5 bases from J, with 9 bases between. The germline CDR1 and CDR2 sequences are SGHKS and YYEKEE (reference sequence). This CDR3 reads CASSPGETGELFF. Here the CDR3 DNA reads TGTGCCAGCAGCCCGGGGGAGACCGGGGAGCTGTTTTTT.

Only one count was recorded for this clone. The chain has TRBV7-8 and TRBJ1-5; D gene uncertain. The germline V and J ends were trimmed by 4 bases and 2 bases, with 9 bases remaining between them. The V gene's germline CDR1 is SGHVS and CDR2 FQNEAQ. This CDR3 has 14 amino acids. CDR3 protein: CASSSRVGNQPQHF. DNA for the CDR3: TGTGCCAGCAGCTCCCGGGTGGGCAATCAGCCCCAGCATTTT.

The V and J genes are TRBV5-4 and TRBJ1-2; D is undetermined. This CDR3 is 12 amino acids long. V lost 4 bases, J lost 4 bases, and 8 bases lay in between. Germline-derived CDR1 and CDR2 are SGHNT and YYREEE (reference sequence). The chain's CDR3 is CASSLRVYGYTF. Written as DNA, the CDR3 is TGTGCCAGCAGCCTCCGGGTCTATGGCTACACCTTC. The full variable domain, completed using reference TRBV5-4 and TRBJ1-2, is ETGVTQSPTHLIKTRGQQVTLRCSSQSGHNTVSWYQQALGQGPQFIFQYYREEENGRGNFPPRFSGLQFPNYSSELNVNALELDDSALYLCASSLRVYGYTFGSGTRLTVV.

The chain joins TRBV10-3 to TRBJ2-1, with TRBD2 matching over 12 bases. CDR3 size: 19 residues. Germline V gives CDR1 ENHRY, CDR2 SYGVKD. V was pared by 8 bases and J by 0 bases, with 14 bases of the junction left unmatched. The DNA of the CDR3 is TGTGCCATCCGGGAAACCGGGACTAGCGGGTCTAGCTCCTACAATGAGCAGTTCTTC. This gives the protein CAIRETGTSGSSSYNEQFF.

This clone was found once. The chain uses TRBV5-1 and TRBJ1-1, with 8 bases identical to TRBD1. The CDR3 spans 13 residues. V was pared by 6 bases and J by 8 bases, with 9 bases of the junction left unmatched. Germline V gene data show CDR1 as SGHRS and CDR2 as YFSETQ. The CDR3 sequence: CASTEQGASEAFF. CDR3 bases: TGCGCCAGCACAGAGCAGGGGGCTTCAGAAGCTTTCTTT.

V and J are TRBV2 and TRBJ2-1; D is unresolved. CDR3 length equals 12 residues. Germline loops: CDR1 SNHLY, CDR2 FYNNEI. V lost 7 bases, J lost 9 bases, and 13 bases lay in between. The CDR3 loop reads CASNGESPEQFF. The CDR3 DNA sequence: TGTGCCAGCAATGGGGAATCCCCTGAGCAGTTCTTC. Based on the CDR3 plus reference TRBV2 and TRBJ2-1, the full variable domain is EPEVTQTPSHQVTQMGQEVILRCVPISNHLYFYWYRQILGQKVEFLVSFYNNEISEKSEIFDDQFSVERPDGSNFTLKIRSTKLEDSAMYFCASNGESPEQFFGPGTRLTVL.

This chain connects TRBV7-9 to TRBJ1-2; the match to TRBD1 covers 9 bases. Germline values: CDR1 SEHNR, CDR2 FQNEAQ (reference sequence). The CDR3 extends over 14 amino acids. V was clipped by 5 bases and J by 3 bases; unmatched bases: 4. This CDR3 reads CASSATGGHYGYTF. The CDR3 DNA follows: TGTGCCAGCAGCGCTACAGGGGGCCACTATGGCTACACCTTC.

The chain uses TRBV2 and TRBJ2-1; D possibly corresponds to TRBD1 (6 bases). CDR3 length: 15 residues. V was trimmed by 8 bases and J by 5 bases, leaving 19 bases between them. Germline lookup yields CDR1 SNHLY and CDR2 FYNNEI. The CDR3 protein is CASRRGTGTNNEQFF. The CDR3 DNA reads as TGTGCCAGCCGCAGGGGAACCGGAACTAACAATGAGCAGTTCTTC.

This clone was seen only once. The CDR3 is CASSRGPGGDNEQFF. Written as DNA, the CDR3 is TGTGCCAGCAGCCGGGGTCCGGGAGGGGACAATGAGCAGTTCTTC. The gene calls are TRBV11-1 and TRBJ2-1; 8 nucleotides align to TRBD2. CDR1 is SGHAT, CDR2 FQDESV, per germline (reference sequence). The CDR3 consists of 15 residues. With 5 bases clipped from V and 5 bases from J, the junction kept 8 bases outside the gene matches.

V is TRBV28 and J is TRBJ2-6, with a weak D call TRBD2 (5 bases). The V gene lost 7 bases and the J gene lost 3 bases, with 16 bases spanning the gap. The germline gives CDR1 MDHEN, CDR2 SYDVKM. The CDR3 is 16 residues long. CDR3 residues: CASKTHLGSGANVLTF. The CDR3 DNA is TGTGCCAGCAAAACCCACTTAGGGAGTGGGGCCAACGTCCTGACTTTC.

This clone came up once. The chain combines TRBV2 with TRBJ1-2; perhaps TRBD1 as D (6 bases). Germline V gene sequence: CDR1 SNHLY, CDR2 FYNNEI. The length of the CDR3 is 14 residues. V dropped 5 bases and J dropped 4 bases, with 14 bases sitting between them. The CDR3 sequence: CASSWRGGSYGYTF. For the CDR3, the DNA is TGTGCCAGCAGTTGGAGAGGGGGTTCCTATGGCTACACCTTC.